This T cell receptor beta chain was documented in a study of PD-1 blockade in classical Hodgkin lymphoma. Each patient relapsed following autologous stem cell transplantation, and prior brentuximab vedotin exposure differed. Note on this clone: Antigen: not known.

The CDR3 is 16 amino acids. Trimming pared 2 bases from V and 1 base from J, leaving 15 bases between. Germline V lookup: CDR1 SGDLS, CDR2 YYNGEE. Whole-study findings and limits: Complete responders matched newly diagnosed patients in baseline diversity.

The protocol was immunoSEQ multiplex PCR, while the TCRdb copy is restricted to in-frame clones and leaves out a portion. The table has more than 90,000 clones, 81% seen once. Sequencing used peripheral blood mononuclear cells (PBMCs), obtained before the second cycle of nivolumab. V and J are TRBV9 and TRBJ1-1; the D gene is possibly TRBD1 (6 bases). This clonotype was obtained from a human donor with classical Hodgkin lymphoma. CDR3 loop: CASSVLPGHPNTEAFF. CDR3 DNA sequence: TGTGCCAGCAGCGTTTTACCGGGACACCCGAACACTGAAGCTTTCTTT.